This T cell receptor (beta chain) was sequenced during a study of blood T cell repertoires in COVID-19. The overall study: Collection of acute and convalescent COVID-19 samples took place in the United States, Italy and Spain. The cDNA or gDNA used as material had been derived from T cells, B-cell-depleted T cells, or PBMCs.

The V gene's germline CDR1 is SNHLY and CDR2 FYNNEI. Trimming removed 6 bases at V and 2 bases at J, with 14 bases between. The CDR3 length is 15 residues. How the authors handled the data: The assay estimated nucleated cells by amplifying reference gene primers. Only in-frame clones appear in the TCRdb table, and some are missing; sequencing was by immunoSEQ multiplex PCR. V and J calls and clone size are as listed in that table; D and trimming were resolved from the DNA. The sample contains roughly 150,000 clones, 80% to 90% of which appear only once. The rearrangement links TRBV2 to TRBJ1-5, with D maybe TRBD1 (5 bases). The receptor's source is a woman between 35 and 50 years old with acute or convalescent COVID-19. The sample was peripheral blood. The CDR3 sequence: CASSGPGYGNQPQHF. The CDR3 nucleotides are TGTGCCAGCAGCGGCCCAGGGTATGGCAATCAGCCCCAGCATTTT.